Following are 8 T cell receptor beta chains from one sample sequenced in a study of T cell repertoires in cytomegalovirus infection. TCRdb re-derived calls from the reads in MiXCR, one entry per CDR3 protein. This table holds about 360,000 distinct CDR3 sequences, roughly 36% found once. What these receptors recognize is not known. Source: cultured PBMCs, taken from culture after CMV antigen stimulation. The receptors here all came from a human donor in good health (CMV status not recorded). Some clones in this sample may be carry-over from other donors' samples.

This clonotype was found many times. This chain links TRBV7-2 with TRBJ1-4, with unresolved D. V dropped 5 bases and J dropped 3 bases, with 10 bases sitting between them. The germline gives CDR1 SGHTA, CDR2 FQGNSA. This CDR3 is 14 amino acids long. The CDR3 DNA reads as TGTGCCAGCAGCCTACGGACTGCTAATGAAAAACTGTTTTTT. It specifies CASSLRTANEKLFF.

This chain links TRBV28 with TRBJ2-1; D is unclear. Germline CDR1 is MDHEN and CDR2 is SYDVKM. The germline V and J ends were trimmed by 3 bases and 9 bases, with 24 bases remaining between them. CDR3 size: 17 residues. CDR3 DNA: TGTGCCAGCAGTTTGTTCCAGGCCGACTCCGGGTTTGGTGAGCAGTTCTTC. Amino acid sequence: CASSLFQADSGFGEQFF. Full variable domain (missing parts from reference TRBV28 and TRBJ2-1): DVKVTQSSRYLVKRTGEKVFLECVQDMDHENMFWYRQDPGLGLRLIYFSYDVKMKEKGDIPEGYSVSREKKERFSLILESASTNQTSMYLCASSLFQADSGFGEQFFGPGTRLTVL.

The chain joins TRBV7-2 to TRBJ1-1; 8 bases are shared with TRBD1. Germline V CDR1 and CDR2: SGHTA, FQGNSA. CDR3 size: 15 residues. V gave up 5 bases and J gave up 3 bases; unmatched junction bases: 8. The CDR3 DNA is TGTGCCAGCAGCCCTCGGACAGGGTCGGACACTGAAGCTTTCTTT. Protein: CASSPRTGSDTEAFF.

V is TRBV7-2 and J is TRBJ2-1, with 7 positions matching TRBD1. Germline V CDR1 and CDR2: SGHTA, FQGNSA. The CDR3 is made up of 14 amino acids. The V segment lost 5 bases and the J segment 8 bases; nucleotides outside the gene matches: 9. The CDR3 sequence: CASSRQDDRDEQFF. The DNA for the CDR3 is TGTGCCAGCAGCCGACAAGATGACAGGGATGAGCAGTTCTTC.

The chain combines TRBV11-3 with TRBJ1-1; TRBD1 matches 9 bases. CDR1 is SGHNT, CDR2 YENEEA, per germline. V trimming: 8 bases; J trimming: 3 bases; junction bases outside the gene matches: 4. This CDR3 comprises 13 residues. In DNA, the CDR3 is TGTGCCAGCGCCCGGGACAGGGACACTGAAGCTTTCTTT. Translating gives CASARDRDTEAFF.

The rearrangement joins TRBV12-3 or TRBV12-4 to TRBJ2-2, with 7 bases fitting TRBD2. The CDR3 consists of 19 residues. J gave up 2 bases and V 2 bases, and 14 bases lay outside the gene matches. CDR3 in DNA: TGTGCCAGCAGTTTAAAGAAGCGGGGAATTACCCTAAACACCGGGGAGCTGTTTTTT. Translating it yields CASSLKKRGITLNTGELFF.

This clonotype was seen repeatedly, ten times or more. CDR3 region: CASSLGGYTF. Written as DNA, the CDR3 is TGTGCCAGCAGCTTAGGTGGCTACACCTTC. The chain combines TRBV7-9 with TRBJ1-2, with D uncertain. Trimming stripped 1 base from V and 7 bases from J, with 1 base between. The CDR3 has 10 amino acids. In germline, CDR1 is SEHNR, CDR2 FQNEAQ (reference sequence).

This clonotype was seen a few times. The chain uses TRBV20-1 and TRBJ2-7, with D perhaps matching TRBD2 (6 bases). Germline lookup yields CDR1 DFQATT and CDR2 SNEGSKA (reference sequence). This CDR3 has 13 amino acids. Trimming took off 8 bases at V and 3 bases at J, with 17 bases between the two ends. This CDR3 is CSRLGLSHYEQYF. The CDR3 DNA is TGCAGTCGTTTGGGACTTTCCCACTACGAGCAGTACTTC.